The 23 T cell receptor beta chains below all came from one sample that was sequenced in a study of cytomegalovirus exposure and HLA in healthy donors. This PCR relied on a set of 60 Vbeta primers and 13 Jbeta primers. TCRdb's table, derived via immunoSEQ multiplex PCR, lists solely in-frame clones and lacks some. Among around 150,000 clones listed, 80% were seen once. Sequencing was done on a sample of PBMCs. Receptors originate from a man aged 30 to 45 in good health and CMV-seronegative.

The rearrangement joins TRBV28 to TRBJ2-7; D is perhaps TRBD1 (5 bases). The CDR3 extends over 16 amino acids. Trimming removed 5 bases from V and 0 bases from J, with 17 bases in between. The germline gives CDR1 MDHEN, CDR2 SYDVKM. The CDR3 coding sequence is TGTGCCAGCAGTGGGGCTGGACACACCAGCTCCTACGAGCAGTACTTC. Its protein product is CASSGAGHTSSYEQYF.

The chain links TRBV7-7 to TRBJ2-5, with 8 bases that match TRBD2. The CDR3 runs to 16 residues. V shed 1 base, J shed 4 bases, and the junction held 8 bases outside the gene matches. Per the germline V gene, CDR1 is SSHAT and CDR2 is FNYEAQ (reference sequence). The CDR3 here is CASSLGVGLAAETQYF. The CDR3 DNA reads as TGTGCCAGCAGCTTAGGGGTAGGACTAGCAGCAGAGACCCAGTACTTC.

The rearrangement uses TRBV19 and TRBJ2-5; 8 nucleotides line up with TRBD2. CDR3 length equals 14 residues. V shed 5 bases, J shed 6 bases, and the junction held 8 bases outside the gene matches. The germline CDR1 and CDR2 sequences are LNHDA and SQIVND (reference sequence). The CDR3 nucleotides are TGTGCCAGTAGTCCGAGCGGGAGTCGAAAGACCCAGTACTTC. Amino acids: CASSPSGSRKTQYF.

V gene TRBV28 combines with J gene TRBJ1-1; perhaps TRBD1 as D (6 bases). Germline-derived CDR1 and CDR2 are MDHEN and SYDVKM. Trimming cost V 5 bases and J 4 bases, with 17 bases left between them. The CDR3 loop spans 15 amino acids. CDR3 sequence reads: CASSPVQGRGTEAFF. As DNA, the CDR3 is TGTGCCAGCAGTCCCGTACAGGGAAGGGGCACTGAAGCTTTCTTT.

The J gene is TRBJ1-6, the V gene TRBV30, with D unresolved. Germline CDR1 and CDR2: GTSNPN and SVGIG (reference sequence). This CDR3 is 15 amino acids long. The V and J ends lost 4 bases and 0 bases respectively, with 10 bases between them. CDR3 sequence: CAWKLIYSYNSPLHF. As DNA, the CDR3 is TGTGCCTGGAAACTGATTTACTCCTATAATTCACCCCTCCACTTT.

V and J are TRBV5-4 and TRBJ2-1, with TRBD2 matching over 10 bases. The trim removed 4 bases at V and 0 bases at J, leaving 7 bases unmatched. Germline V gene data show CDR1 as SGHNT and CDR2 as YYREEE (reference sequence). The CDR3 sequence is 17 residues long. The CDR3 DNA follows: TGTGCCAGCAGCATTAGCGGGAGGTGGGGCTCCTACAATGAGCAGTTCTTC. Its protein product is CASSISGRWGSYNEQFF.

The chain carries TRBV7-9 and TRBJ2-1; maybe TRBD1 (5 bases). Germline loops: CDR1 SEHNR, CDR2 FQNEAQ (reference sequence). The V end lost 5 bases, the J end lost 6 bases, and 14 bases lay between the germline ends. This CDR3 contains 14 residues. CDR3: CASSPRRVGNEQFF. The CDR3 DNA reads TGTGCCAGCAGCCCCCGCAGGGTCGGCAATGAGCAGTTCTTC.

This clone has a count of ten or more. This chain joins TRBV2 and TRBJ2-7; 7 nucleotides match TRBD2. CDR1 is SNHLY and CDR2 is FYNNEI in the germline V gene. This CDR3 spans 14 amino acids. The trim removed 7 bases at V and 0 bases at J, leaving 6 bases unmatched. The CDR3: CASTSASGSYEQYF. CDR3 sequence (DNA): TGTGCCAGCACCTCGGCTAGCGGCTCCTACGAGCAGTACTTC.

The gene calls are TRBV7-2 and TRBJ1-1; TRBD1 matches 7 bases. V was pared by 9 bases and J by 0 bases, with 4 bases of the junction left unmatched. Germline loops: CDR1 SGHTA, CDR2 FQGNSA. The CDR3 length is 13 residues. CDR3 protein: CASRGQLNTEAFF. In DNA, the CDR3 is TGTGCCAGTCGGGGACAGCTGAACACTGAAGCTTTCTTT.

This chain links TRBV23-1 with TRBJ2-3; TRBD2 is a possible D gene (5 bases). TRBV23-1 is annotated as an ORF whose role is uncertain. The CDR3 totals 15 residues. Between the trimmed V and J ends, which lost 7 bases and 0 bases, there was a span of 14 bases. CDR3 coding DNA: TGCGCCAGCATCCTAGCAAAGCCTAGCACAGATACGCAGTATTTT. It translates to CASILAKPSTDTQYF.

This clone came up once. The rearrangement links TRBV29-1 to TRBJ1-1, with 8 bases matching TRBD1. The CDR3 is 14 amino acids. V lost 7 bases to trimming and J lost 1 base; unmatched junction nucleotides: 8. Germline V lookup: CDR1 SQVTM, CDR2 ANQGSEA. Here the CDR3 DNA reads TGCAGCGCTAATTTGGGGACAGGGAACACTGAAGCTTTCTTT. It is translated as CSANLGTGNTEAFF.

V usage is TRBV6-5 and J usage is TRBJ1-2, with a possible D match to TRBD1 (5 bases). CDR1 and CDR2 (germline): MNHEY, SVGAGI. V lost 2 bases to trimming and J lost 3 bases, with 10 bases between them. This CDR3 spans 14 amino acids. The CDR3 protein is CASSYDSLHYGYTF. The CDR3 DNA reads as TGTGCCAGCAGTTACGACAGTTTGCACTATGGCTACACCTTC.

The rearrangement uses TRBV6-5 and TRBJ2-1; 8 bases match TRBD1. Trimming took 4 bases from V and 4 from J; bases not matched to a gene: 6. Germline V gene sequence: CDR1 MNHEY, CDR2 SVGAGI. The CDR3 has 15 residues. In DNA form, the CDR3 reads TGTGCCAGCAGTTTTCCCGGGACAGGATACAATGAGCAGTTCTTC. Translated: CASSFPGTGYNEQFF.

In DNA, the CDR3 is TGTGCCAGCAGCTTACAGGGGGCGCAGGCGGAGACCCAGTACTTC. Residues: CASSLQGAQAETQYF. The chain links TRBV11-3 to TRBJ2-5; 8 nucleotides align to TRBD1. V shed 2 bases, J shed 5 bases, and the junction held 7 bases outside the gene matches. The germline V gene encodes CDR1 SGHNT and CDR2 YENEEA. The CDR3 is made up of 15 amino acids.

This sequence joins TRBV7-9 and TRBJ1-1; TRBD1 matches at 9 bases. The CDR3 loop spans 15 amino acids. Unmatched junction bases numbered 8, after V lost 3 bases and J lost 6 bases. In germline, CDR1 is SEHNR, CDR2 FQNEAQ (reference sequence). The CDR3 nucleotides read TGTGCCAGCAGCTTCACAGGGGGCGCGTCCCCTGAAGCTTTCTTT. Translating gives CASSFTGGASPEAFF.

The rearrangement joins TRBV13 to TRBJ2-1, with TRBD2 matching 8 bases. Per germline, CDR1 PRHDT and CDR2 FYEKMQ (reference sequence). With V trimmed by 3 bases and J by 8 bases, 9 bases remained unmatched. The CDR3 consists of 15 residues. The CDR3 nucleotides read TGTGCCAGCAGCTTGAGAGCGGGAGTTAACTATGAGCAGTTCTTC. Amino acid sequence: CASSLRAGVNYEQFF.

The rearrangement joins TRBV28 to TRBJ1-5, with a weak D call TRBD1 (5 bases). CDR3 length equals 14 residues. Per germline, CDR1 MDHEN and CDR2 SYDVKM. V shed 5 bases and J shed 4 bases, with 12 bases lying between them. The CDR3 spells CASSAGTHNQPQHF. CDR3 bases: TGTGCCAGCAGTGCCGGGACTCATAATCAGCCCCAGCATTTT. The full variable domain, its missing parts supplied by reference TRBV28 and TRBJ1-5, is DVKVTQSSRYLVKRTGEKVFLECVQDMDHENMFWYRQDPGLGLRLIYFSYDVKMKEKGDIPEGYSVSREKKERFSLILESASTNQTSMYLCASSAGTHNQPQHFGDGTRLSIL.

The gene calls are TRBV11-2 and TRBJ2-3, with D tentatively TRBD2 (6 bases). Trimming shortened V by 6 bases and J by 6 bases, and 13 bases separated the two germline ends. The CDR3 has 13 amino acids. Looked up from germline, CDR1 is SGHAT and CDR2 is FQNNGV. In nucleotides, the CDR3 is TGTGCCAGCAGTTATGAGGGGAGGGATACGCAGTATTTT. Amino acids: CASSYEGRDTQYF.

The chain employs TRBV5-4 and TRBJ1-2; TRBD1 agrees at 7 bases. The V gene's germline CDR1 is SGHNT and CDR2 YYREEE (reference sequence). This CDR3 has 14 residues. J gave up 3 bases and V 4 bases, and 6 bases lay outside the gene matches. The CDR3 DNA reads TGTGCCAGCAGCAGTTCCGGGACAGACTATGGCTACACCTTC. Translated: CASSSSGTDYGYTF.

This chain links TRBV5-1 with TRBJ2-1; no clear D gene. V shed 1 base and J shed 5 bases, with 4 bases lying between them. Germline V gene data show CDR1 as SGHRS and CDR2 as YFSETQ. This CDR3 has 12 residues. The CDR3 is CASSLTHNEQFF. The CDR3 DNA is TGCGCCAGCAGCTTGACTCACAATGAGCAGTTCTTC.

The chain links TRBV19 to TRBJ1-1; 7 positions match TRBD1. This CDR3 region has 13 residues. Germline CDR1 reads LNHDA; CDR2 reads SQIVND (reference sequence). The J segment lost 3 bases and the V segment lost 5 bases, leaving 3 bases of the junction unmatched. The CDR3 DNA reads TGTGCCAGTAGTGCCAGGGGGGACACTGAAGCTTTCTTT. Translated: CASSARGDTEAFF.

This chain links TRBV5-1 with TRBJ2-1; 8 bases agree with TRBD2. The CDR3 consists of 16 residues. CDR1 and CDR2 from the germline V gene are SGHRS and YFSETQ. V shed 3 bases and J 8 bases; nucleotides not matched to a gene: 13. CDR3 DNA sequence: TGCGCCAGCAGCTGGGGGCCCAGCGGGAGCCCCGATGAGCAGTTCTTC. Translating gives CASSWGPSGSPDEQFF.

Points on this clone: One junction end disagrees with the germline gene, perhaps due to a read error. V is TRBV5-4 and J is TRBJ2-1; 9 bases are shared with TRBD1. CDR3 length: 15 amino acids. Germline-derived CDR1 and CDR2 are SGHNT and YYREEE (reference sequence). The CDR3: CVSSWTGVYGNEQFF. In nucleotides, the CDR3 is TGTGTCAGCAGCTGGACAGGGGTATATGGGAATGAGCAGTTCTTC.